What follows is one T cell receptor beta chain and its context. This clonotype has ten or more counts. The antigen this receptor binds is unknown. Base-call qualities are not available, and no considerably larger clone is one nucleotide away. This entry is derived from a study of neurological immune-mediated disorders (dated by TCRdb to the late 2010s). Context from the whole study: Using UMI-based sequencing, the study compared peripheral blood TCR-beta repertoires from patients with HTLV-I-associated myelopathy (HAM/TSP), patients with multiple sclerosis, and healthy controls. The cohort included about 66 subjects: some 15 with HAM/TSP, approximately 35 with multiple sclerosis, and around 20 healthy controls. Longitudinal samples, technical triplicates and paired sorted CD4+ and CD8+ T-cell subsets, alongside PBMC samples, were included among the 106 TCR-beta libraries. What the authors observed across the whole study: Across subjects, expanded clones never shared an identical CDR3 amino acid sequence, which suggests that the TCR-beta repertoires in every group were private. TCR clonal expansion was highest in HAM/TSP patients and lowest in MS patients, with MS patients falling below even healthy controls.

TCR libraries for sorted subsets were made from 800,000 to 1,000,000 sorted CD4+ or CD8+ T cells. Peripheral blood underwent Ficoll-Hypaque density gradient centrifugation to isolate PBMCs, which were then cryopreserved in liquid nitrogen. Paired sorted CD4+ and CD8+ subsets came from healthy controls, HAM/TSP patients and MS patients. To synthesize cDNA, template-switch 5'RACE was performed with a primer carrying a 10-nucleotide random unique molecular identifier so that each TCR transcript was tagged. Every sequencing run covered 15-18 subjects and yielded more than 170 million TCR-beta sequences. The RNeasy kit was used for extraction of total RNA. TCR-beta VDJ regions were amplified with primers for the TCR constant region and the 5'RACE anchor, using the KAPA Real-time Library Amplification kit. Sample indexes and Illumina adaptors were added in a first PCR, and a second PCR then increased library yield. After Ampure bead purification, the TCR product of roughly 650 bp was size-selected on a 2% E-gel SizeSelection system. Before pooling, library quality was assessed on a Bioanalyzer, concentration was determined with Qubit, and library quantification was performed with the Kapa Library Quantification kit. Paired-end 2 x 150 bp sequencing of the libraries was performed on an Illumina HiSeq 2500. To increase sequence diversity, about 25-31% phiX was spiked into each library pool. For the original study's pipeline: Quality-filtered reads were processed with the UMI-based MiGEC pipeline, and over 80% of raw TCR sequences were removed by the MiGEC pipeline during error correction. VDJ genes were aligned to IMGT germline references, and clonotypes were defined by unique CDR3 amino acid sequence plus V-J genes. Clonal expansion, Shannon diversity and CDR3 relatedness were evaluated with VDJtools (CalcPairwiseDistances, ClusterSamples), while phylogenetic trees were built in CLCbio workbench. Clones with at least 8 unique UMIs were defined as expanded, with this threshold being based on coefficient-of-variation modelling across technical triplicates. In TCRdb, the public reads were trimmed at Q25 with fastp and aligned with MiXCR, with productive beta chains retained. CDR3 protein sequences are deduplicated, and each keeps its most common genes and DNA. These V and J calls are TCRdb output, not the study's own analysis. This sample has 25,000 to 30,000 distinct CDR3 sequences in its table, and roughly a quarter of those were observed once. The ten largest clones represent roughly 27% of the sample.

A distance of 16 bases separates the germline ends of V and J, which lose 0 bases and 3 bases respectively. The CDR3 spans 17 residues, from the cysteine through the phenylalanine. Left in the record is the CDR3 DNA by itself, 51 bases read in frame from the first base. Taken from the germline V gene, the CDR1 and CDR2 loops are SGHRS and YFSETQ. This TCR derives from a man in his forties or fifties with HTLV-1-associated myelopathy (HAM/TSP). Sequencing input: CD4+ T cells from blood. The rearranged chain carries TRBV5-1 and TRBJ2-4; the best D guess is TRBD2, with 6 bases matching. The nucleotides read TGCGCCAGCAGCTTGGCCACGGGGCCGCGGGGCAAAAACATTCAGTACTTC. It translates to CASSLATGPRGKNIQYF.